The source of this T cell receptor beta chain is a study of cytomegalovirus exposure and HLA in healthy donors. This clone has just one count. Its cognate antigen is unknown. An end of the junction does not agree with germline; a read error may underlie this. Regarding the study as a whole: In a later analysis, at a false discovery rate of 0.05, roughly 17,000 TCR beta sequences matched HLA alleles. A prior analysis recorded that most TCR beta V segments were productive about 90% or about 30% of the time.

Both 60 Vbeta primers and 13 Jbeta primers went into the PCR. Sequencing used immunoSEQ multiplex PCR; TCRdb keeps in-frame clones, though not all of them. The table includes approximately 140,000 clones, about three quarters detected once. The CDR3 runs 16 residues. Looked up from germline, CDR1 is SEHNR and CDR2 is FQNEAQ (reference sequence). Sequencing was done on a sample of PBMCs. The V and J genes are TRBV7-9 and TRBJ2-7; 9 bases are a match to TRBD2. This receptor was taken from a male donor in good health and CMV-seropositive. Written as DNA, the CDR3 is TGTTCCAGCAGCTTAGGGGCGGGAGGGGATACCTACGAGCAGTACTTC. Its translation is CSSSLGAGGDTYEQYF.